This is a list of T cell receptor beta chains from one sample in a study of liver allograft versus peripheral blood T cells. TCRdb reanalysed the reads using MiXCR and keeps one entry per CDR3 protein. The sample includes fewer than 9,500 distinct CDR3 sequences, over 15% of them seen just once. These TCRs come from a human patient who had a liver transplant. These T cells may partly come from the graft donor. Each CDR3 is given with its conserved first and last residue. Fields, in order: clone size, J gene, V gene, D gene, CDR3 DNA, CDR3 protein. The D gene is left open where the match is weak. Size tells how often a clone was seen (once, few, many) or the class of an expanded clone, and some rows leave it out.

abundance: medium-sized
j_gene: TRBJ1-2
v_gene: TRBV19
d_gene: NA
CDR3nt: TGTGCCAGTAGTTTAGGGATGAACTATGGCTACACCTTC
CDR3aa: CASSLGMNYGYTF

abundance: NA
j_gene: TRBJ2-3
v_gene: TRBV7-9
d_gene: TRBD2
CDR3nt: TGTGCCAGCAGCCCGGGACTAGCGGGGGACACAGATACGCAGTATTTT
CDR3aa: CASSPGLAGDTDTQYF

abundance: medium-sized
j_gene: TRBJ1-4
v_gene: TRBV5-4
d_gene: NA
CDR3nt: TGTGCCAGCAGCTTCGGACTGCAGCAGGATGAAAAACTGTTTTTT
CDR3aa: CASSFGLQQDEKLFF

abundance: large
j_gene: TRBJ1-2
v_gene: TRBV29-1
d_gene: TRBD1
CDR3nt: TGCAGCGTTCTAATTGGGACAGGGAGCTACACCTTC
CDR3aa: CSVLIGTGSYTF

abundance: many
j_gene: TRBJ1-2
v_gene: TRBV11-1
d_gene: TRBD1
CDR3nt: TGTGCCAGCAGCCCTGACAGGGGCTATGGCTACACCTTC
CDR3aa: CASSPDRGYGYTF

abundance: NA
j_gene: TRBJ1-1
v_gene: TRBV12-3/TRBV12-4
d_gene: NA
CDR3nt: TGTGCCAGCAGTTTTACAGGGGAAGCTTTCTTT
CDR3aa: CASSFTGEAFF

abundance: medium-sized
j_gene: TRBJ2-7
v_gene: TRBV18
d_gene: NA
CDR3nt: TGTGCCAGCTCAGCCATCGACGACTCCTACGAGCAGTACTTC
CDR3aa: CASSAIDDSYEQYF

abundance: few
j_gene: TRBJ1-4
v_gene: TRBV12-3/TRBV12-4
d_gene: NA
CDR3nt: TGTGCCAGCAGTTCATCCTTCCAGGGGCCTACTAATGAAAAACTGTTTTTT
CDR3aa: CASSSSFQGPTNEKLFF

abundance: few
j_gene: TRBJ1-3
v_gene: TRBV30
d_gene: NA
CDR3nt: TGTGCCTGGAGTCCATCGAACACCATATATTTT
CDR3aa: CAWSPSNTIYF

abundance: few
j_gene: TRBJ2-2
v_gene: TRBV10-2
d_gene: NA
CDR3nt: TGCGCCAGCAGTGATAGGGGGGGGCCTGCCGGGGAGCTGTTTTTT
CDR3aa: CASSDRGGPAGELFF

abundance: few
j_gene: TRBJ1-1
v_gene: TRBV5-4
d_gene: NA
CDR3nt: TGTGCCAGCAGCTTGTCACAGGGTGCTGAAGCTTTCTTT
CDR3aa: CASSLSQGAEAFF

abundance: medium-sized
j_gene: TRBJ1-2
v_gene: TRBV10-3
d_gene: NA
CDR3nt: TGTGCCATCAGTGGGTCCGCAGGTGACTATGGCTACACCTTC
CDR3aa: CAISGSAGDYGYTF

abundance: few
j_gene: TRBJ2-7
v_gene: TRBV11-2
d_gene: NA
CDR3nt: TGTGCCAGCAGCCTCGACGCGGCCGGTGCGATCGAGCAGTACTTC
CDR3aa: CASSLDAAGAIEQYF

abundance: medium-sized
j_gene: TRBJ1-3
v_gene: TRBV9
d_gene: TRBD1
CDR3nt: TGTGCCAGCAGCGCGAGACAGGGCTCTGGAAACACCATATATTTT
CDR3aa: CASSARQGSGNTIYF

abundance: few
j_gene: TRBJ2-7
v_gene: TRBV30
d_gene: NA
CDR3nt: TGTGCCTGGAGTGTACTGGGAGGGGGATACTACGAGCAGTACTTC
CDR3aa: CAWSVLGGGYYEQYF

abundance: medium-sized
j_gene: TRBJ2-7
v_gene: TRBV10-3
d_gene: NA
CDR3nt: TGTGCCATCAGTGAGCCCTCCCTGGTCTACGAGCAGTACTTC
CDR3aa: CAISEPSLVYEQYF

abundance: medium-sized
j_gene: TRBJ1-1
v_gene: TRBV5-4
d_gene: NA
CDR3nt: TGTGCCAGCAGCCGGTGGCAGGGGATGAACACTGAAGCTTTCTTT
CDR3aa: CASSRWQGMNTEAFF

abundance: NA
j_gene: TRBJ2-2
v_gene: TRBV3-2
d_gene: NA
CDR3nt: TGTGCCAGCAGCCAAGATCGCAGGGCGAACACCGGGGAGCTGTTTTTT
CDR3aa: CASSQDRRANTGELFF

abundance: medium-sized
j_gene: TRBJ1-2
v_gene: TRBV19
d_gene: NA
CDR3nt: TGTGCCAGTCGTGAGGTTTACTATGGCTACACCTTC
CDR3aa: CASREVYYGYTF

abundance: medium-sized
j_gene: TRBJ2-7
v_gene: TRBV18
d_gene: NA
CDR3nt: TGTGCCAGCTCACCACCAGACAGGTACGAGCAGTACTTC
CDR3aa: CASSPPDRYEQYF

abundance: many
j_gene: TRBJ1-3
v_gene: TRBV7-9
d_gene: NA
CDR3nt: TGTGCCAGCAGCTCCCGGGACGTCCAAAGCTCTGGAAACACCATATATTTT
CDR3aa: CASSSRDVQSSGNTIYF

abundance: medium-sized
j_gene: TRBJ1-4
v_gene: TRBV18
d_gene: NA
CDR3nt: TGTGCCAGCTCACCAGTCGAGGAGTCTAATGAAAAACTGTTTTTT
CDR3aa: CASSPVEESNEKLFF

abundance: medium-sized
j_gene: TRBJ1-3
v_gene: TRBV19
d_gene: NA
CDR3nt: TGTGCCAGTAGCCCGACGGGCTCTGGAAACACCATATATTTT
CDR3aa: CASSPTGSGNTIYF

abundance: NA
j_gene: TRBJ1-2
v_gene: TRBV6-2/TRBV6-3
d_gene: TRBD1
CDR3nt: TGTGCCAGCAGGTCATTCCCGGGACAGGGTTGGTTCGGCTACACCTTC
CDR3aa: CASRSFPGQGWFGYTF

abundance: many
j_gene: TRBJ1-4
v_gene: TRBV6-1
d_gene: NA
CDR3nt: TGTGCCAGCAGGGGGGGGATTAATGAAAAACTGTTTTTT
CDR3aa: CASRGGINEKLFF

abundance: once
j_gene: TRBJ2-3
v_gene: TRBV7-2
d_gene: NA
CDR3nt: TGTGCCAGCAGCTTGCCGACAGGTGGGGTCAGCACAGATACGCAGTATTTT
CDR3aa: CASSLPTGGVSTDTQYF

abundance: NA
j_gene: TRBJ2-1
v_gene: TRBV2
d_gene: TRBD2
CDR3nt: TGTGCCAGCAGTGAGGATTGGACTAGCGGTGGAAGTGAGCAGTTCTTC
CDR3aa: CASSEDWTSGGSEQFF

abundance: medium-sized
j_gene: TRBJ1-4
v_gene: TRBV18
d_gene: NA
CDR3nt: TGTGCCAGCTCACTACAGGAGACAGACTTGAATGAAAAACTGTTTTTT
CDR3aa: CASSLQETDLNEKLFF

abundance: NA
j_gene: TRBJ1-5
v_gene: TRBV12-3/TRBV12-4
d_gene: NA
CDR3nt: TGTGCCAGCACTTTTGACAGAAATCAGCCCCAGCATTTT
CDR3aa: CASTFDRNQPQHF

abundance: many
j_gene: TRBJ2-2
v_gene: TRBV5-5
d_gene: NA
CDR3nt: TGTGCCAGCAGCTCGCGACCGACCCGTGCCACCGGGGAGCTGTTTTTT
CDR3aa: CASSSRPTRATGELFF

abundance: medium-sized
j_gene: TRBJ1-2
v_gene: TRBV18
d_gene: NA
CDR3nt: TGTGCCAGCTCACCCCTCAGGGGCCTCTATGGCTACACCTTC
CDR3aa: CASSPLRGLYGYTF

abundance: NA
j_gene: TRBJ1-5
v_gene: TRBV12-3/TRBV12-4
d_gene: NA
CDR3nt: TGTGCCAGCAGTTTAGGGGACACACTAAATCAGCCCCAGCATTTT
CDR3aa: CASSLGDTLNQPQHF

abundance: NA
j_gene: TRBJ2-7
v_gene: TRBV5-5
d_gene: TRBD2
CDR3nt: TGTGCCAACAGCAGGACTAGCGGGGGGGCCGAGCCCTACGAGCAGTACTTC
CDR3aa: CANSRTSGGAEPYEQYF

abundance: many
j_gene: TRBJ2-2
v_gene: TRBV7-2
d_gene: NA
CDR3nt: TGTGCCAGCAGCCCAGGGACTGGGGCCGGGGAGCTGTTTTTT
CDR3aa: CASSPGTGAGELFF

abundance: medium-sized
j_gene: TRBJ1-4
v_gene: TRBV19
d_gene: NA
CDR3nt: TGTGCCAGTAGTATGGCGCCAACTAATGAAAAACTGTTTTTT
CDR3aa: CASSMAPTNEKLFF

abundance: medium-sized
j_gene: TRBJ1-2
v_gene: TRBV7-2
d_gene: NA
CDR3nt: TGTGCCAGCAGCTTAGGTCGGGAAGATGGCTACACCTTC
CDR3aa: CASSLGREDGYTF

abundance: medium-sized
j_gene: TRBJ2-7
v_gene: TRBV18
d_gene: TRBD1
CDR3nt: TGTGCCAGCTCACTGGACAGGGGATTCTACGAGCAGTACTTC
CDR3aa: CASSLDRGFYEQYF

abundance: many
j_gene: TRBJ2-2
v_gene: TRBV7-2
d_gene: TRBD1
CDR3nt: TGTGCCAGCAGAACACAGGGGAAAAGGTCGTACGGGGAGCTGTTTTTT
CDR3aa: CASRTQGKRSYGELFF

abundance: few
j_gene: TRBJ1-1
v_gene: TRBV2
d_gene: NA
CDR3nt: TGTGCCAGCAGAGACCAAGGAGGTGCCACTGAAGCTTTCTTT
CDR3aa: CASRDQGGATEAFF

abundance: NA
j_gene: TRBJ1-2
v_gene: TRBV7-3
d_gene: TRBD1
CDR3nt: TGTGCCAGCAGCCGGGACAGGGTGCCAAAGGAGGATGGCTACACCTTC
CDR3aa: CASSRDRVPKEDGYTF

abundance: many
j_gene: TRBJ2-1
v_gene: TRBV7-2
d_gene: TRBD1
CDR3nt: TGTGCCAGCTCCGGACAGGAGAACAATGAGCAGTTCTTC
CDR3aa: CASSGQENNEQFF